A selection of T cell receptor beta chains follows, all from one sample in a study of cytomegalovirus exposure and HLA in healthy donors. Repertoires were generated with immunoSEQ multiplex PCR, while TCRdb's copy carries only in-frame clones and drops some. The sample carries roughly 100,000 clones, roughly a tenth recorded once. Source material: PBMCs. These receptors all stem from a man aged 40-49 years in good health and CMV-seropositive. CDR3s include the opening cysteine and the closing phenylalanine or tryptophan. The order of the fields is D gene, V gene, CDR3 protein. A D gene is named only where the DNA matches it firmly.

>TRBD2|TRBV7-3
CASSLLGGPLETQYF
>TRBD1|TRBV29-1
CSAIDRGETQYF
>TRBD1|TRBV5-5
CASTRTGDSNQPQHF
>.|TRBV6-4
CASSDLDGGPNEKLFF
>TRBD1|TRBV11-1
CASSADRVLGYF
>TRBD1|TRBV5-6
CASTSGTEEETQYF
>.|TRBV11-3
CASSLRWGETQYF
>TRBD1|TRBV9
CASSVGGQGATNEKLFF
>TRBD2|TRBV27
CASSSIAGSYNEQFF
>.|TRBV7-9
CASSPWVEGEKLFF
>.|TRBV9
CASSESGTPGETQYF
>TRBD1|TRBV5-1
CASSTTTGVSYEQYF
>.|TRBV4-3
CASSQDAAEDNQPQHF
>.|TRBV18
CASSPTEYNQPQHF
>.|TRBV11-3
CASSLGQQETQYF
>.|TRBV7-3
CASSSNPWSGTQYF
>TRBD1|TRBV6-4
CASSSLRDRGPREQFF
>.|TRBV13
CASSSREFPQPQHF
>.|TRBV5-1
CASSPSAGETQYF
>TRBD2|TRBV4-2
CASSQESREVGYEQYF
>.|TRBV11-3
CASSLWADGYTF
>.|TRBV30
CAWSPMATSAYEAFF
>.|TRBV5-1
CASSLASGANTGELFF
>TRBD1|TRBV18
CASSRTGGDTEAFF
>.|TRBV7-9
CASSPAGSTEAFF
>TRBD2|TRBV12-5
CASGLVPATSGNPSTDTQYF
>TRBD1|TRBV27
CARRQGSNEQFF
>.|TRBV6-6
CASSYSGADEQYF
>.|TRBV4-1
CASSQEGWRGSGELFF
>TRBD1|TRBV5-8
CASSWTGTVSTDTQYF
>TRBD2|TRBV7-6
CASSLGGSNEQFF
>.|TRBV7-8
CASSFPGEWETQYF